The source of this T cell receptor beta chain is a study of T cells expressing NK-cell markers. The CDR3 sequence is 15 residues long. CDR1 is DFQATT and CDR2 is SNEGSKA in the germline V gene (reference sequence). Each CDR3 protein gets one entry in TCRdb, which reprocessed the 5' RACE reads and gives no DNA. With about 2,200 distinct CDR3 sequences in the sample, the ten largest clones hold 74%. Considering frequency, this clonotype is medium-sized (0.01 to 0.1%). The source is a woman aged 18-29 years in good health. The rearrangement links TRBV20-1 to TRBJ2-3; TCRdb's D call of TRBD2 is untestable without DNA. The sequenced sample consisted of blood T cells: a sorted CD56 or NKG2C T cell subset, CD4+ or CD8+ T cells, or bulk PBMC T cells (not recorded which). The CDR3 spells CSAPHSGGSTDTQYF.